Given below is one T cell receptor beta chain in context. The data are from a study of blood T cell repertoires in COVID-19. Study-wide background: Acute and convalescent COVID-19 specimens originated in the United States, Italy and Spain. PBMCs, B-cell-depleted T cells, or T cells were the source of the cDNA or gDNA that made up the material.

This CDR3 is built from 15 residues. After removal of 1 base from V and 4 bases from J, the junction contained 5 bases not matched to a gene. The germline gives CDR1 GTSNPN, CDR2 SVGIG (reference sequence). In the original analysis: From reference gene primer amplification, estimates of nucleated cell counts were derived. The repertoire was sequenced with immunoSEQ multiplex PCR; TCRdb's copy has only in-frame clones and lacks some. V, J and clone size are those of that table, while D and trimming were read from the DNA. The sample contains 250,000 or so clones, roughly 84% of which appear only once.

V usage is TRBV30 and J usage is TRBJ1-3, with 9 bases aligning to TRBD1. The receptor was derived from a woman in her forties who had recovered from COVID-19. The sample comprised peripheral blood. The CDR3 DNA reads as TGTGCCTGGAGTGGAGGACAGGGGCAAGGAAACACCATATATTTT. Its translation is CAWSGGQGQGNTIYF. The entire variable domain, with the rest obtained from reference TRBV30 and TRBJ1-3, is as follows: SQTIHQWPATLVQPVGSPLSLECTVEGTSNPNLYWYRQAAGRGLQLLFYSVGIGQISSEVPQNLSASRPQDRQFILSSKKLLLSDSGFYLCAWSGGQGQGNTIYFGEGSWLTVV.